The 2 T cell receptor beta chains reported below all come from one sample, sequenced in a study of blood T cell repertoires in COVID-19. Clones were read by immunoSEQ multiplex PCR, and TCRdb kept only the in-frame ones, dropping some. The sample shows 95,000 to 150,000 clones, 82% of them seen only once. The sequenced sample was peripheral blood. The receptors were gathered from a woman between 65 and 79 years old with acute or convalescent COVID-19.

The chain links TRBV3-1 (or the pseudogene TRBV3-2) to TRBJ1-6; possible D gene TRBD1, 5 bases. V was cut by 4 bases and J by 13 bases, with 17 bases left in between. Germline assignment: CDR1 LGHDT and CDR2 YNNKEL (reference sequence). This CDR3 is 14 amino acids long. The CDR3 here is CASSLGAGLGPLHF. In DNA form, the CDR3 reads TGTGCCAGCAGCCTAGGGGCAGGGTTGGGGCCCCTCCACTTT.

The chain carries TRBV5-1 and TRBJ1-2, with D perhaps TRBD1 (6 bases). V was pared by 0 bases and J by 0 bases, with 12 bases between. Germline CDR1 and CDR2: SGHRS and YFSETQ. The CDR3 covers 16 residues. CDR3 protein: CASSLESSGANYGYTF. In nucleotides, the CDR3 is TGCGCCAGCAGCTTGGAGAGTTCAGGGGCTAACTATGGCTACACCTTC. The entire variable domain, with the rest obtained from reference TRBV5-1 and TRBJ1-2, is as follows: KAGVTQTPRYLIKTRGQQVTLSCSPISGHRSVSWYQQTPGQGLQFLFEYFSETQRNKGNFPGRFSGRQFSNSRSEMNVSTLELGDSALYLCASSLESSGANYGYTFGSGTRLTVV.